The 19 T cell receptor beta chains below all came from one sample that was sequenced in a study of shared clonotypes between healthy human individuals (TCRdb year 2020). The library came from the immunoSEQ multiplex PCR assay. TCRdb mirrors the immuneACCESS table, restricted to in-frame sequences. Some clones are absent from its copies; in checked studies, under half trace to an unresolved V gene, and the reason for the others is unknown. This sample lists fewer than 600,000 clones; 60% to 80% were detected once. Of the sample, around 12% is held by the ten largest clones. Sequencing was performed on PBMCs. These receptors were taken from a woman aged 40 to 50 in good health. Some clones in this sample may be carry-over from other donors' samples.

Notes on this clone: An end of the junction differs from the germline gene, which may be a read error. J is TRBJ2-1 and V is TRBV7-7; 13 nucleotides match TRBD2. The CDR3 spans 15 residues. CDR1 and CDR2 from the germline V gene are SSHAT and FNYEAQ (reference sequence). The CDR3 is CASSFTSGRDNEQFF. The CDR3 DNA reads as TGTGCTAGCAGCTTCACTAGCGGGAGGGACAATGAGCAGTTCTTC.

The rearrangement links TRBV18 to TRBJ2-7; 7 bases map to TRBD2. CDR1 is KGHSH and CDR2 is LQKENI in the germline V gene. After removal of 3 bases from V and 0 bases from J, the junction contained 5 bases not matched to a gene. The length of the CDR3 is 15 residues. The CDR3 DNA follows: TGTGCCAGCTCACCTTCGGCTAGCGGCTCCTACGAGCAGTACTTC. This encodes CASSPSASGSYEQYF.

The J gene is TRBJ2-5, the V gene TRBV7-9, with 7 bases matching TRBD1. Germline V gene sequence: CDR1 SEHNR, CDR2 FQNEAQ (reference sequence). The CDR3 runs to 15 residues. V gave up 5 bases and J gave up 1 base; unmatched junction bases: 7. The CDR3 protein is CASSIPGTAQETQYF. For the CDR3, the DNA is TGTGCCAGCAGCATCCCCGGGACAGCCCAAGAGACCCAGTACTTC.

This chain uses TRBV28 with TRBJ2-7; D possibly corresponds to TRBD2 (7 bases). The CDR3 consists of 16 residues. The germline V and J ends were trimmed by 7 bases and 1 base, with 20 bases remaining between them. Germline assignment: CDR1 MDHEN and CDR2 SYDVKM. The DNA of the CDR3 is TGTGCCAGCACCGGGTGGGGGGGCACAAATTCCTACGAGCAGTACTTC. Amino acids: CASTGWGGTNSYEQYF.

This clone was seen just once. A far more abundant clone sits one base away, making this likely a read error. Other DNA sequences of this sample code for an identical CDR3. V and J are TRBV7-3 and TRBJ2-2, with 7 bases lining up with TRBD2. CDR3 length equals 15 residues. Germline values: CDR1 SGHTA, CDR2 FQGTGA. The CDR3 nucleotides read TGCGCCAGCAGCTCTGGACTAGCGAACACCGGGGAGCTGTTTTTT. As protein: CASSSGLANTGELFF.

This clone was seen a few times. A far larger clone is off by one base, so a read error is likely. Within the sample, other DNA sequences also encode this same CDR3. The rearrangement joins TRBV7-9 to TRBJ1-1, with D unclear. CDR1 and CDR2 (germline): SEHNR, FQNEAQ (reference sequence). The CDR3 is made up of 13 amino acids. V was trimmed by 1 base and J by 1 base, leaving 4 bases between them. CDR3: CASSLVGNTEAFF. CDR3 in DNA: TGTGCCAGCAGCTTAGTTGGGAACACTGAAGCTTTCTTT.

In regard to this clone: With a far larger clone one base away, a read error is the likely cause. This sequence joins TRBV30 and TRBJ1-3; 7 nucleotides match TRBD1. CDR1 and CDR2 from the germline V gene are GTSNPN and SVGIG (reference sequence). This CDR3 spans 16 amino acids. In DNA form, the CDR3 reads TGTGCCTGGATGTCGTTGGGACAGAGCTCTGGAAACGCCATATATTTT. Translation gives CAWMSLGQSSGNAIYF. Combining the CDR3 with reference TRBV30 and TRBJ1-3 gives the whole variable domain SQTIHQWPATLVQPVGSPLSLECTVEGTSNPNLYWYRQAAGRGLQLLFYSVGIGQISSEVPQNLSASRPQDRQFILSSKKLLLSDSGFYLCAWMSLGQSSGNAIYFGEGSWLTVV.

DNA of the CDR3: TGTGCCAGCTCAGCCTACAATCAGCCCCAGCATTTT. Translation gives CASSAYNQPQHF. The chain couples TRBV18 to TRBJ1-5; D remains ambiguous. The CDR3 contains 12 residues. The germline V and J ends were trimmed by 5 bases and 3 bases, with 5 bases remaining between them. Germline V gene sequence: CDR1 KGHSH, CDR2 LQKENI. The entire variable domain, with the rest obtained from reference TRBV18 and TRBJ1-5, is as follows: NAGVMQNPRHLVRRRGQEARLRCSPMKGHSHVYWYRQLPEEGLKFMVYLQKENIIDESGMPKERFSAEFPKEGPSILRIQQVVRGDSAAYFCASSAYNQPQHFGDGTRLSIL.

The CDR3: CASRDRGQGYGYTF. The DNA for the CDR3 is TGTGCCAGCAGAGACAGGGGGCAGGGCTATGGCTACACCTTC. V usage is TRBV6-1 and J usage is TRBJ1-2, with TRBD1 matching over 10 bases. The germline V gene encodes CDR1 MNHNS and CDR2 SASEGT. J was trimmed by 4 bases and V by 6 bases; bases with no gene match: 5. The CDR3 sequence is 14 residues long.

This chain's CDR3 is CASSHRGPPYEQYF. Written as DNA, the CDR3 is TGCGCCAGCAGTCACAGGGGTCCCCCCTACGAGCAGTACTTC. The rearrangement uses TRBV10-1 and TRBJ2-7, with 7 bases matching TRBD1. Germline values: CDR1 WNHNN, CDR2 SYGVQD (reference sequence). This CDR3 spans 14 amino acids. J was trimmed by 2 bases and V by 5 bases; bases with no gene match: 6.

V is TRBV11-2 and J is TRBJ2-5; 7 nucleotides align to TRBD1. Per the germline V gene, CDR1 is SGHAT and CDR2 is FQNNGV. The CDR3 totals 16 residues. J gave up 1 base and V 5 bases, and 10 bases lay outside the gene matches. CDR3 loop: CASSTSRTGPQETQYF. The CDR3 DNA reads as TGTGCCAGCAGCACGTCAAGGACAGGCCCCCAAGAGACCCAGTACTTC.

The chain carries TRBV5-4 and TRBJ2-5; 7 positions match TRBD2. V lost 4 bases and J lost 5; bases outside the gene matches: 8. Per the germline V gene, CDR1 is SGHNT and CDR2 is YYREEE (reference sequence). This CDR3 contains 14 residues. The CDR3 loop reads CASSRGSGGETQYF. CDR3 DNA: TGTGCCAGCAGCCGCGGGAGTGGGGGGGAGACCCAGTACTTC.

This sequence joins TRBV14 and TRBJ2-1; 9 nucleotides agree with TRBD2. J was trimmed by 7 bases and V by 4 bases; bases with no gene match: 11. Germline CDR1 is SGHDN and CDR2 is FVKESK. The CDR3 loop spans 16 amino acids. The chain's CDR3 is CASSPGLARRRNEQFF. In nucleotides, the CDR3 is TGTGCCAGCAGCCCCGGACTAGCGAGGAGGAGAAATGAGCAGTTCTTC. Together with reference TRBV14 and TRBJ2-1, the CDR3 gives the full variable domain: EAGVTQFPSHSVIEKGQTVTLRCDPISGHDNLYWYRRVMGKEIKFLLHFVKESKQDESGMPNNRFLAERTGGTYSTLKVQPAELEDSGVYFCASSPGLARRRNEQFFGPGTRLTVL.

This clone was detected once. The J gene is TRBJ1-1, the V gene TRBV2, with TRBD1 matching over 7 bases. After removal of 7 bases from V and 6 bases from J, the junction contained 8 bases not matched to a gene. The CDR3 covers 13 residues. The germline CDR1 and CDR2 sequences are SNHLY and FYNNEI. CDR3 sequence reads: CASMTGPGAEAFF. Here the CDR3 DNA reads TGTGCCAGCATGACAGGGCCAGGGGCTGAAGCTTTCTTT.

This rearrangement joins TRBV14 to TRBJ2-7; D not resolved. This CDR3 is built from 15 residues. With 0 bases removed from V and 2 bases from J, the gap between germline ends came to 11 bases. CDR1 is SGHDN, CDR2 FVKESK, per germline. In DNA, the CDR3 is TGTGCCAGCAGCCAAGATTCGAGGTACACCTACGAGCAGTACTTC. It codes for CASSQDSRYTYEQYF.

The V gene is TRBV14, the J gene TRBJ1-2, with D unclear. The V end was cut by 4 bases, the J end by 1 base, with 7 bases between. Germline CDR1 is SGHDN and CDR2 is FVKESK. There are 13 residues in the CDR3. CDR3 sequence: CASSLIDNYGYTF. In DNA, the CDR3 is TGTGCCAGCAGCCTGATCGATAACTATGGCTACACCTTC.

V usage is TRBV28 and J usage is TRBJ2-7, with 8 nucleotides matching TRBD1. V dropped 6 bases and J dropped 3; count of bases not matched to a gene: 7. The germline V gene encodes CDR1 MDHEN and CDR2 SYDVKM. CDR3 length: 14 residues. CDR3 DNA sequence: TGTGCCAGCAGGTGGACAGGGCAAGGCTACGAGCAGTACTTC. Its translation: CASRWTGQGYEQYF.

This clone was detected a few times. A single base is all that separates this from a far larger clone, so a read error is likely. Other DNA sequences in this sample translate to the same CDR3. The chain combines TRBV2 with TRBJ2-2; the D gene is possibly TRBD2 (7 bases). The CDR3 runs to 13 residues. Per germline, CDR1 SNHLY and CDR2 FYNNEI. The CDR3 spells CASGGGSTGELFF. In DNA form, the CDR3 reads TGTGCCAGCGGGGGGGGCTCCACCGGGGAGTTGTTTTTT.

The table lists this clone with a few counts. The chain couples TRBV7-3 to TRBJ2-1; 9 nucleotides agree with TRBD2. Per the germline V gene, CDR1 is SGHTA and CDR2 is FQGTGA. V was clipped by 2 bases and J by 5 bases; unmatched bases: 1. The CDR3 has 14 amino acids. The CDR3 DNA is TGTGCCAGCAGCTTAGCGGGAGGGGACAATGAGCAGTTCTTC. Encoded protein: CASSLAGGDNEQFF.